This record covers a single T cell receptor (beta chain). This clone was observed a few times. Its antigen remains undetermined. The record has no base qualities; no much larger clone is one base away. The data derive from a study of beta chain features in type 1 diabetes listed by TCRdb under 2018. Some background on the complete study: Mean age, gender distribution, total cell number and subset yield were not different between patients and healthy donors. A total of roughly 110 million sorted cells were examined across all samples, and the number of cells per subset was strongly correlated with RNA yield. The study compared TCRB repertoires of sorted circulating CD4+ T cell subsets between recently diagnosed type 1 diabetes patients and matched healthy donors. Naive and central memory subsets were obtained from all 30 or so donors, but regulatory and stem cell-like memory subsets were isolated from only 8 patients and roughly eight healthy donors. Summary of the overall study and its limitations: PCR may preferentially amplify shorter templates, but because patient and control samples were amplified and corrected together, any resulting skew would affect both groups equally. HLA sub-analyses involved small numbers of individuals, so any influence of HLA type on TCRB rearrangement remained unresolved. At VDJ recombination sites, type 1 diabetes patients had fewer insertions and more deleted nucleotides, which implies abnormalities in thymic rearrangement. The naive, central memory and regulatory TCRB repertoires appeared to resemble one another more closely among patients than among healthy donors. Because cDNA rather than genomic DNA was sequenced, highly expressing activated cells could have been over-represented, although no difference in activation and CD3 levels was found between groups. In all four CD4+ subsets, TCRB CDR3 length was moderately but significantly shorter in type 1 diabetes patients.

The V end loses 0 bases and the J end loses 0 bases, and a stretch of 12 bases separates them. There are 17 amino acids in the CDR3, from cysteine to phenylalanine inclusive. Kept here is only the CDR3 DNA, which spans 51 bases and is read in frame from base 1. CDR1 SGHTA and CDR2 FQGTGA are derived from the germline V gene. All of the isolated RNA was reverse transcribed with the High Capacity cDNA Reverse Transcription Kit, so expressed TCRB transcripts were sequenced. Deep immunoSEQ sequencing was applied to naive, central memory and regulatory T cell samples, giving an average of about 3.6 million total reads per sample. Sorted cells were lysed in RLT buffer, and RNA was extracted using DNase-treated RNeasy Micro or Mini kits according to cell number. To prevent cross-contamination, every cell subset was processed on its own, while patient and healthy donor samples were processed together. TCRB sequences were amplified from cDNA with the immunoSEQ multiplex PCR, producing 87-bp fragments spanning the CDR3 region. Sequencing of the amplicons was performed on the Illumina HiSeq platform. Turning to the authors' computational methods: Synthetic template baselines were used to correct PCR bias computationally, reads within Hamming distance 2 were collapsed, and singletons that could not be merged were discarded. Reads were aligned to IMGT to assign V, D and J genes, CDR3 length, and insertions or deletions at six rearrangement sites. Within each subset, clonotype counts were normalized to the number of sorted cells before true diversity and Gini coefficients were calculated with the tcR R package. Repertoire sharing was quantified using the overlap coefficient calculated on TCRB nucleotide sequences. Not all clones reach the TCRdb copy of this immuneACCESS table, which keeps in-frame sequences only. Checked studies attribute under half of the gap to unresolved V genes and leave the rest unexplained. V and J calls and clone size are as listed in that table; D and trimming were resolved from the DNA. This sample holds around 320,000 clones; around 15% were observed only once. 6.7% of the sample is held by the ten biggest clonotypes.

Each donor gave one peripheral blood draw, averaging about 120 mL, which was collected into heparinised tubes. Using a panel that included CD45RO, CCR7, CD25, CD127, CD95 and CD27, naive, central memory, regulatory and stem cell-like memory CD4+ T cells were sorted on a BD FACSAria II. Every sorted population had a purity above 95%. PBMCs were isolated immediately by Lymphoprep density gradient centrifugation and stained directly without culture. Samples were stained and sorted in pairs, with one healthy donor and one patient per experiment, so that batch effects were minimized. Recombination connected TRBV7-3 to TRBJ2-1; the D gene identity is not certain. This TCR was sampled from a man aged 25 to 45 in good health. The sequencing input was central memory CD4+ T cells from blood. The CDR3 in this case is CASSLTANTRSYNEQFF. The DNA reads TGTGCCAGCAGCTTAACGGCCAACACACGCTCCTACAATGAGCAGTTCTTC.